Listed below are T cell receptor beta chains from one sample, sequenced in a study of blood T cell repertoires in COVID-19. TCRdb keeps only in-frame clones here, not all; method: immunoSEQ multiplex PCR. The table has 80,000 to 95,000 clones, 90% to 95% seen once; the top ten hold roughly 2%. The sample was peripheral blood. Every receptor here comes from a human donor with active COVID-19. The donor label of this sample is uncertain. The CDR3 runs from the conserved cysteine through the conserved F or W. The D gene is left open where the match is weak. Clone size is shown for a subset of rows, as once, few, many or a class of expanded clone.

J,D,size,V,DNA,CDR3
TRBJ2-1,TRBD2,NA,TRBV7-9,TGTGCCAGCAGCAAACTAGCGGGGGTAGGTGAGCAGTTCTTC,CASSKLAGVGEQFF
TRBJ2-3,TRBD2,NA,TRBV6-6,TGTGCCAGCCGTCGTTCCGCTAGCGGGGACCCTGCTGAGGGCACAGATACGCAGTATTTT,CASRRSASGDPAEGTDTQYF
TRBJ2-2,NA,NA,TRBV28,TGTGCCAGCAGTTTATGGGGACAACGTCGGGGGGCCGGGGAGCTGTTTTTT,CASSLWGQRRGAGELFF
TRBJ1-1,NA,NA,TRBV28,TGTGCCAGCAGTTTGGCCGACACCCTAATGAACACTGAAGCTTTCTTT,CASSLADTLMNTEAFF
TRBJ2-5,TRBD1,NA,TRBV6-5,TGTGCCAGCAGCCAACAGGGGAAGCTAGAGACCCAGTACTTC,CASSQQGKLETQYF
TRBJ2-7,TRBD1,NA,TRBV2,TGTGCCAGCGTCCGACAGGGACCCACCTACGAGCAGTACTTC,CASVRQGPTYEQYF
TRBJ1-2,NA,NA,TRBV9,TGTGCCAGCAGCGTCCTAACCCAGGGCTTCCATGGCTACACCTTC,CASSVLTQGFHGYTF
TRBJ1-1,NA,NA,TRBV4-1,TGCGCCAGCAGCCAAGATGTGGGCCTAGGGGGGGCCACTGAAGCTTTCTTT,CASSQDVGLGGATEAFF
TRBJ2-5,NA,once,TRBV10-3,TGTGCCATCAGTGTGAACAGGGTGGGAGAGACCCAGTACTTC,CAISVNRVGETQYF
TRBJ2-1,TRBD2,NA,TRBV9,TGTGCCAGCTCTAATAGCGGGGCTGACTACAATGAGCAGTTCTTC,CASSNSGADYNEQFF
TRBJ1-1,TRBD1,NA,TRBV19,TGTGCCACCACCAGGGGGGACACTGAAGCTTTCTTT,CATTRGDTEAFF
TRBJ2-3,TRBD1,NA,TRBV14,TGTGCCAGCAGCCAATGGGACAGGGCACTCACAGATACGCAGTATTTT,CASSQWDRALTDTQYF
TRBJ1-4,TRBD1,NA,TRBV5-1,TGCGCCAGCAGCAGGGAAACAGGGGCAACTAATGAAAAACTGTTTTTT,CASSRETGATNEKLFF
TRBJ2-7,TRBD2,once,TRBV14,TGTGCCAGCAGCCCGTTCCCTAGCGGGGGGAGCAACGAGCAGTACTTC,CASSPFPSGGSNEQYF
TRBJ1-6,TRBD1,NA,TRBV7-9,TGTGCCAGCAGCTTAGCGACGATCGGGACAGATAATTCACCCCTCCACTTT,CASSLATIGTDNSPLHF
TRBJ1-5,NA,NA,TRBV28,TGTGCCAGCAGCCTACCAAGCGGCGCTTATCAGCCCCAGCATTTT,CASSLPSGAYQPQHF
TRBJ1-6,NA,NA,TRBV3-1/TRBV3-2,TGTGCCAGCAGCCAAGATGAAGACTGCCCGGGCCCTAGGGGCTCCTATAATTCACCCCTCCACTTT,CASSQDEDCPGPRGSYNSPLHF
TRBJ1-5,NA,NA,TRBV7-2,TGTGCCAGCAGCTTATCCGGGGGGGGGCCCCAGCATTTT,CASSLSGGGPQHF